Listed here is a single TCR beta chain. Its antigen is currently unknown. The sample comes from a study of T cell responses to AZD1222 COVID-19 vaccine. TCRdb's table, derived via immunoSEQ multiplex PCR, lists solely in-frame clones and lacks some. The sample has about 110,000 clones, roughly nine tenths seen once. Whole-study findings and limits: The peak T cell response came first, and repertoires were sampled only after it. It should be noted that donors were predominantly white British and more often female, and clonal diversity was possibly underestimated. Recipients of two AZD1222 doses showed rising Spike-specific TCR breadth and depth. CD4 TCRs covered the whole spike, strongest at regions 160-218 and 743-854.

The CDR3 loop spans 13 amino acids. Germline assignment: CDR1 LGHNA and CDR2 YSLEER. V was cut by 1 base and J by 4 bases, with 7 bases left in between. The V gene is TRBV4-3, the J gene TRBJ2-5; D might be TRBD2 (5 bases). Here the sequenced sample was peripheral blood, taken 28 days after the second AZD1222 dose. The clonotype originates from an adult who received the AZD1222 COVID-19 vaccine. The CDR3 reads CASSQGEGETQYF. DNA of the CDR3: TGCGCCAGCAGCCAAGGTGAGGGAGAGACCCAGTACTTC.